A few counts support the clone carrying this TCR beta chain. Amplification of the TCR beta CDR3 regions used RNA transcripts (as template). A first-round RT-PCR used HTBI primers, followed by a second-round multiplex PCR. MiXCR, applied by TCRdb to the multiplex PCR reads, yields one record per CDR3 protein. Of approximately 700,000 distinct CDR3 sequences listed, roughly 40% are singletons. This sample is part of a study of Graves' ophthalmopathy and Graves' hyperthyroidism. CDR1 is MNHNS, CDR2 SASEGT, per germline. Trimming took off 6 bases at V and 3 bases at J, with 12 bases between the two ends. This CDR3 is 13 amino acids long. The study enrolled ophthalmopathy donors with moderate-to-severe activity, CAS ≥3, NOSPECS ≥4 and duration under 3 months.

This receptor was taken from an adult man with Graves' ophthalmopathy. The chain carries TRBV6-1 and TRBJ2-7, with no clear D. The sequenced sample was peripheral blood. The CDR3 DNA reads TGTGCCAGCAGCGCTGGTGGCGGCTACGAGCAGTACTTC. Translated, it gives CASSAGGGYEQYF.